The entry that follows covers one TCR beta chain sequence. A second PCR, run for roughly 7 to 12 cycles, used a sample-barcoded 5' primer plus a J-beta primer mix. MiXCR, applied by TCRdb to the 5' RACE reads, yields one record per CDR3 protein. The sample has about 720,000 distinct CDR3 sequences; about a fifth are singletons. The sample belongs to a study of blood T cells in healthy people across ages. CDR1 is MNHNS and CDR2 is SASEGT in the germline V gene. V was clipped by 7 bases and J by 2 bases, with 14 bases between them. The CDR3 has 14 amino acids. The TCR originated in a man between 65 and 80 years old in good health. The chain couples TRBV6-1 to TRBJ2-5; D is unclear. Material for sequencing was blood. The CDR3 loop is CASIRISTQETQYF. CDR3 sequence (DNA): TGTGCCAGCATCCGGATCTCAACGCAAGAGACCCAGTACTTC.